The present T cell receptor (beta chain) was sequenced within a study of CD8+CD57+ T cells in acquired aplastic anemia. On the study more broadly: Mean DNA quantity obtained from sorted CD4+ and CD8+ cells was 3 to 3.5 ug. Healthy CD8+ samples averaged around 11 million reads. Regarding the study as a whole: Patients and controls were found to share more than 25 CD8+ CDR3 sequences.

With respect to this clonotype: Its specificity is unknown.

V lost 6 bases, J lost 3 bases, and 5 bases stayed unmatched. Germline CDR1 is SGHRS and CDR2 is YFSETQ. The CDR3 spans 13 residues. According to the study, genomic DNA was the template for TCR beta VDJ and CDR3 profiling. TCRdb processed the reads anew with MiXCR; each CDR3 protein has one entry. The data hold under 200,000 distinct CDR3 sequences, with around 60% observed a single time. The receptor's source is a human donor in good health. The source material was sorted CD4+, CD8+, or CD8+CD57+ T cells (not recorded which) from PBMCs. The chain is built from TRBV5-1 and TRBJ2-7, with 8 bases identical to TRBD1. CDR3 region: CASTGRGLYEQYF. CDR3 coding DNA: TGCGCCAGCACGGGCAGGGGGCTCTACGAGCAGTACTTC.